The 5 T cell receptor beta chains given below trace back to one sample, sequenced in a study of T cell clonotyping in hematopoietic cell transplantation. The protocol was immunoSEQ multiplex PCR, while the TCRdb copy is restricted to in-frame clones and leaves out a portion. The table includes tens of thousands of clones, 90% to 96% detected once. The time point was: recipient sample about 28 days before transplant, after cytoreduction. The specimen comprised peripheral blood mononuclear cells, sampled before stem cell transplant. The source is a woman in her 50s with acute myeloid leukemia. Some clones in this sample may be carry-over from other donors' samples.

In nucleotides, the CDR3 is TGTGCCATCGGGAGCTCCTACGAGCAGTACTTC. Protein: CAIGSSYEQYF. The genes are TRBV10-3 and TRBJ2-7; D is perhaps TRBD2 (5 bases). Between the trimmed V and J ends, which lost 8 bases and 0 bases, there was a span of 5 bases. This CDR3 comprises 11 residues. Germline V gene sequence: CDR1 ENHRY, CDR2 SYGVKD.

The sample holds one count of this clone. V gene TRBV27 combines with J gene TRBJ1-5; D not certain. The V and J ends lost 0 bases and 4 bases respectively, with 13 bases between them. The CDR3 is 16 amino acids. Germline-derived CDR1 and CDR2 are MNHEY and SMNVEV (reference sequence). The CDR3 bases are TGTGCCAGCAGTTTATCGATGGGTATGGGTAATCAGCCCCAGCATTTT. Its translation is CASSLSMGMGNQPQHF.

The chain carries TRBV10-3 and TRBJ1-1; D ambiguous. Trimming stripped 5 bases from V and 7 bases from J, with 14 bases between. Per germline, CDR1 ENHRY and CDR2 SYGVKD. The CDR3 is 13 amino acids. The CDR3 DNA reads TGTGCCATCAGTAGCAGCCGTGAAGGTGAAGCTTTCTTT. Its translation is CAISSSREGEAFF.

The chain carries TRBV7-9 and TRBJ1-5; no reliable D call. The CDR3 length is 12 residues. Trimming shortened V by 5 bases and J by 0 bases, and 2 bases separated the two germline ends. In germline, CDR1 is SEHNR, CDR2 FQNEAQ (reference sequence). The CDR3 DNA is TGTGCCAGCAGCAATAGCAATCAGCCCCAGCATTTT. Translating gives CASSNSNQPQHF.

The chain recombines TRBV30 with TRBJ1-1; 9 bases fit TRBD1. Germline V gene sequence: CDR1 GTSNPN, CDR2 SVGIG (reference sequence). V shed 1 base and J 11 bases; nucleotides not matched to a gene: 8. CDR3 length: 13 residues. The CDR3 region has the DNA TGTGCCTGGAGTGCGAACAGGGGGCGAGGCGCTTTCTTT. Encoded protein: CAWSANRGRGAFF. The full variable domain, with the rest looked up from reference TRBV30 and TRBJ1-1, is SQTIHQWPATLVQPVGSPLSLECTVEGTSNPNLYWYRQAAGRGLQLLFYSVGIGQISSEVPQNLSASRPQDRQFILSSKKLLLSDSGFYLCAWSANRGRGAFFGQGTRLTVV.